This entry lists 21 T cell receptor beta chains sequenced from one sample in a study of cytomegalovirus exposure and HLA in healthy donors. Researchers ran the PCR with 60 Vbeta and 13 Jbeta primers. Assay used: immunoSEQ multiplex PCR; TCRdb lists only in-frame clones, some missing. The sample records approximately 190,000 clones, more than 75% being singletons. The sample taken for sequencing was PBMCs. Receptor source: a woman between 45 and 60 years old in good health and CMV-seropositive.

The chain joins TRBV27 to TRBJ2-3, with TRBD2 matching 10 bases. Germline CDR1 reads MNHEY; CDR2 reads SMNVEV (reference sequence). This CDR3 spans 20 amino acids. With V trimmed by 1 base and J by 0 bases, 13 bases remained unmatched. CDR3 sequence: CASSLYPPSGGSLSTDTQYF. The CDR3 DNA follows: TGTGCCAGCAGTTTATACCCGCCTAGCGGGGGTTCCCTCAGCACAGATACGCAGTATTTT.

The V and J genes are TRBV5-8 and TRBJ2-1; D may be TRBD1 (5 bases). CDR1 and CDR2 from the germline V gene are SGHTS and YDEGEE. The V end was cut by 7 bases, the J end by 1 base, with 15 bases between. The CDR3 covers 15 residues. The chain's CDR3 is CASGQQRLSYNEQFF. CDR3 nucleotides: TGTGCCAGCGGACAACAGAGACTTTCCTACAATGAGCAGTTCTTC.

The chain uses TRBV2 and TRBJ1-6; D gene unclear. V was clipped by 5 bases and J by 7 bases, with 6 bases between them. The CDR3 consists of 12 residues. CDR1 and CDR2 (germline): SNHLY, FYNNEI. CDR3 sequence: CASSSRNSPLHF. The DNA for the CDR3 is TGTGCCAGCAGTAGTCGGAATTCACCCCTCCACTTT.

The DNA for the CDR3 is TGCGCCAGCAGCCCCCAGGGGGCGGACGGGGAGCTGTTTTTT. Protein sequence: CASSPQGADGELFF. The genes are TRBV5-1 and TRBJ2-2; 8 bases fit TRBD1. V was pared by 4 bases and J by 7 bases, with 6 bases of the junction left unmatched. This CDR3 has 14 residues. Germline V gene lookup returns CDR1 SGHRS and CDR2 YFSETQ.

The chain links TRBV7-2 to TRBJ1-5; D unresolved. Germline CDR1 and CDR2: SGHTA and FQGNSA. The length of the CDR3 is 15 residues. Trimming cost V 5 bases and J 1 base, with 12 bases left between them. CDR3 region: CASSPGDPSNQPQHF. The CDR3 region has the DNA TGTGCCAGCAGCCCCGGAGACCCAAGCAATCAGCCCCAGCATTTT.

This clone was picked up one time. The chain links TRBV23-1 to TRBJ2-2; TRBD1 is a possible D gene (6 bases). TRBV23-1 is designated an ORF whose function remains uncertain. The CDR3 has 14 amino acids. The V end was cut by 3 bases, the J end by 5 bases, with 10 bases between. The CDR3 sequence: CASSHARGTGELFF. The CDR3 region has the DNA TGCGCCAGCAGTCACGCCAGGGGAACCGGGGAGCTGTTTTTT.

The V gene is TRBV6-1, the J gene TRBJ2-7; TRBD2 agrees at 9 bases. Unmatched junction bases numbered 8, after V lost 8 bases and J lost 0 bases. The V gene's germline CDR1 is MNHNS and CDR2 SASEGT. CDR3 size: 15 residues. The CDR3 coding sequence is TGTGCCAGCTCCAGAAGCGGGGGGTTCTCCTACGAGCAGTACTTC. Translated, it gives CASSRSGGFSYEQYF.

The CDR3: CASSVGLAVHNEQFF. In DNA, the CDR3 is TGTGCCAGCAGTGTGGGACTAGCGGTCCACAATGAGCAGTTCTTC. The chain has TRBV6-5 and TRBJ2-1; 11 bases align to TRBD2. The CDR3 contains 15 residues. Germline V gene sequence: CDR1 MNHEY, CDR2 SVGAGI. With 5 bases clipped from V and 5 bases from J, the junction kept 5 bases outside the gene matches.

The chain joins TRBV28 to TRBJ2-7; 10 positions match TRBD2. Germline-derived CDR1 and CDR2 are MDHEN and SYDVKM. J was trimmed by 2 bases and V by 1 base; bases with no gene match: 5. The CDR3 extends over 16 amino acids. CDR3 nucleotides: TGTGCCAGCAGTTTATACTTAGCGGGGGGACCCTACGAGCAGTACTTC. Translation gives CASSLYLAGGPYEQYF.

CDR3 in amino acids: CASSFGTINTGELFF. The CDR3, as DNA: TGTGCCAGCAGCTTCGGGACAATTAACACCGGGGAGCTGTTTTTT. The chain recombines TRBV5-5 with TRBJ2-2; TRBD1 is a possible D gene (6 bases). Between the trimmed V and J ends, which lost 2 bases and 2 bases, there was a span of 10 bases. The CDR3 runs to 15 residues. In germline, CDR1 is SGHKS, CDR2 YYEKEE (reference sequence).

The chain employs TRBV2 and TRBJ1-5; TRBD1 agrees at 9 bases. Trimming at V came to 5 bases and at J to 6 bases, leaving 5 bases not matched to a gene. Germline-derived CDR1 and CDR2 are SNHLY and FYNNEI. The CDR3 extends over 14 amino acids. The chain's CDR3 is CASSPRTGVQPQHF. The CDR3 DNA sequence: TGTGCCAGCAGTCCCCGGACAGGGGTTCAGCCCCAGCATTTT.

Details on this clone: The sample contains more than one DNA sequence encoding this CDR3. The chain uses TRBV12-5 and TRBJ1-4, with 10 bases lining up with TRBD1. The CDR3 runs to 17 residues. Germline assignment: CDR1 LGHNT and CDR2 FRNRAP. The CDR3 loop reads CATRDRGSPYDNEKLFF. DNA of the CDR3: TGTGCCACCAGGGACAGGGGCTCCCCCTACGATAATGAAAAACTGTTTTTT.

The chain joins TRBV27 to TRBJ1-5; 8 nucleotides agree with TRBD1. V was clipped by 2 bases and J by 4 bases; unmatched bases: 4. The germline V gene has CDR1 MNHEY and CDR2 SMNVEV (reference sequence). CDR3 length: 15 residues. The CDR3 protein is CASSLGTGPNQPQHF. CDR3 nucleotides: TGTGCCAGCAGTTTAGGGACAGGCCCAAATCAGCCCCAGCATTTT.

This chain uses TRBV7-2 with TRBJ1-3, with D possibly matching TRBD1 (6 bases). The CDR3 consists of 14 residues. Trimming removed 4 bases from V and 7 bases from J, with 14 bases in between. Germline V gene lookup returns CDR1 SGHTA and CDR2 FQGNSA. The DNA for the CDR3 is TGTGCCAGCAGCTCCCTAGGGGGTTTGAACACCATATATTTT. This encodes CASSSLGGLNTIYF. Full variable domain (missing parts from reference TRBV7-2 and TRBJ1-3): GAGVSQSPSNKVTEKGKDVELRCDPISGHTALYWYRQSLGQGLEFLIYFQGNSAPDKSGLPSDRFSAERTGGSVSTLTIQRTQQEDSAVYLCASSSLGGLNTIYFGEGSWLTVV.

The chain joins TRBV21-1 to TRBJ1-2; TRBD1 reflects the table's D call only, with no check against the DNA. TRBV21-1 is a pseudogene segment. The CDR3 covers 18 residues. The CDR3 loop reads CASSKVGFRAHRSYGYTF. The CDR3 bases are TGTGCCAGCAGCAAAGTTGGATTCAGGGCCCACCGGTCCTATGGCTACACCTTC.

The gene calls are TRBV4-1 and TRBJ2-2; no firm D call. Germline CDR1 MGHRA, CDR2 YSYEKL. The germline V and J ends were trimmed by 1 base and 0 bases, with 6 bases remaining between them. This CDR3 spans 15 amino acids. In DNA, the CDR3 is TGCGCCAGCAGCCAAGCCCCTTCGAACACCGGGGAGCTGTTTTTT. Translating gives CASSQAPSNTGELFF.

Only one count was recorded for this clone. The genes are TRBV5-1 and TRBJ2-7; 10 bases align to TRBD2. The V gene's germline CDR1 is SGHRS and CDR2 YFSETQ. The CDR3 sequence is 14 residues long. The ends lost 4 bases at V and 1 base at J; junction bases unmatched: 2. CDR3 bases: TGCGCCAGCAGCCGAGCGGGGGGGTCCTACGAGCAGTACTTC. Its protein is CASSRAGGSYEQYF.

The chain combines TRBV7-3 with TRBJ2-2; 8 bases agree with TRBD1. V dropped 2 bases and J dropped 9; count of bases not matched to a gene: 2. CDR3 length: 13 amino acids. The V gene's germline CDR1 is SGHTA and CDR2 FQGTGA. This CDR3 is CASSLQGARELFF. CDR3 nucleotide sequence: TGTGCCAGCAGCTTACAGGGGGCCAGGGAGCTGTTTTTT.

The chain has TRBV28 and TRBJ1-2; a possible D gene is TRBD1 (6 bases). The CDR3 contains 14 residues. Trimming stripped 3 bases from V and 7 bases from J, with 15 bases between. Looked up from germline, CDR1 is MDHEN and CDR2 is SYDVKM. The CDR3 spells CASSFPNTGSGYTF. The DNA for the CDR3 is TGTGCCAGCAGTTTCCCTAATACAGGGAGTGGCTACACCTTC.

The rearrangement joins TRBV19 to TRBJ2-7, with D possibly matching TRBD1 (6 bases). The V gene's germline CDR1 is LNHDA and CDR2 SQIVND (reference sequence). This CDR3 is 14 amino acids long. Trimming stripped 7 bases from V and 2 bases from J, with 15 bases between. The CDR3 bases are TGTGCCAGTAACACCCGAGGGGGAACCTACGAGCAGTACTTC. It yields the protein CASNTRGGTYEQYF. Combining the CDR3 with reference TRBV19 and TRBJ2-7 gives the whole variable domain DGGITQSPKYLFRKEGQNVTLSCEQNLNHDAMYWYRQDPGQGLRLIYYSQIVNDFQKGDIAEGYSVSREKKESFPLTVTSAQKNPTAFYLCASNTRGGTYEQYFGPGTRLTVT.

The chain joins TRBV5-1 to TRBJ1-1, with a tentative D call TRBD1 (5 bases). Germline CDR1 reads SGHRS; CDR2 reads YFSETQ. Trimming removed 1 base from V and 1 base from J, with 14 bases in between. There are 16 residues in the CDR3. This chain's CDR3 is CASSLTAADRNTEAFF. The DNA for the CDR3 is TGCGCCAGCAGCTTGACGGCCGCCGACAGGAACACTGAAGCTTTCTTT.